The rows below give T cell receptor beta chains drawn from one sample of a study of STAT3 mutations in large granular lymphocyte leukemia. Libraries were prepared by immunoSEQ multiplex PCR; TCRdb keeps only in-frame clonotypes and omits some of them. The repertoire consists of thousands of clones, with roughly 91% occurring once and the leading ten covering about 45%. The specimen was peripheral blood mononuclear cells. Receptor source: a man in his forties or fifties with T-cell large granular lymphocyte leukemia. Some clones in this sample may be carry-over from other donors' samples. Each CDR3 is given with its conserved first and last residue. The order of the fields is clone size, CDR3 length, D gene, V gene, J gene, CDR3 DNA, CDR3 protein. D genes are given only for firm matches. Part of the rows lack a size; the others show once, few, many or a class for expanded clones.

abundance: few
len: 19
d_gene: .
v_gene: TRBV4-1
j_gene: TRBJ1-1
CDR3nt: TGCGCCAGCAGCCCCGGGGAGCAAGGGCTGATGATGAAGAACACTGAAGCTTTCTTT
CDR3aa: CASSPGEQGLMMKNTEAFF

abundance: .
len: 16
d_gene: .
v_gene: TRBV5-6
j_gene: TRBJ2-7
CDR3nt: TGTGCCAGCAGCTTGGGGCCGTTGCGGGGCGGGGACGAGCAGTACTTC
CDR3aa: CASSLGPLRGGDEQYF

abundance: .
len: 16
d_gene: TRBD2
v_gene: TRBV9
j_gene: TRBJ2-5
CDR3nt: TGTGCCAGCAGCGCCTCCCTAGCGGGAGGTAAAGAGACCCAGTACTTC
CDR3aa: CASSASLAGGKETQYF

abundance: .
len: 14
d_gene: .
v_gene: TRBV6-6
j_gene: TRBJ2-3
CDR3nt: TGTGCCAGCAGTTACTCAGAGGGGCCAGATACGCAGTATTTT
CDR3aa: CASSYSEGPDTQYF

abundance: .
len: 16
d_gene: TRBD1
v_gene: TRBV15
j_gene: TRBJ2-1
CDR3nt: TGTGCCACCAGCAGAGACCCGGGACAGGGGGCCGATGAGCAGTTCTTC
CDR3aa: CATSRDPGQGADEQFF

abundance: .
len: 13
d_gene: .
v_gene: TRBV4-1
j_gene: TRBJ1-5
CDR3nt: TGCGCCAGCAGCCAAGCGAACGGTCAGCCCCAGCATTTT
CDR3aa: CASSQANGQPQHF

abundance: .
len: 11
d_gene: .
v_gene: TRBV20-1
j_gene: TRBJ1-3
CDR3nt: TGCAGTGCTAGTTGGGGTAGTACCATATATTTT
CDR3aa: CSASWGSTIYF

abundance: .
len: 12
d_gene: TRBD1
v_gene: TRBV27
j_gene: TRBJ2-7
CDR3nt: TGTGCCAGCAGTTCTGTGGTGACAGGGTTGTACTTC
CDR3aa: CASSSVVTGLYF

abundance: .
len: 12
d_gene: .
v_gene: TRBV19
j_gene: TRBJ1-1
CDR3nt: TGTGCCAGTAGTATTGGTAACACTGAAGCTTTCTTT
CDR3aa: CASSIGNTEAFF

abundance: few
len: 15
d_gene: TRBD2
v_gene: TRBV4-1
j_gene: TRBJ2-1
CDR3nt: TGCGCCAGCAGCCAAGACCCAGCGGGGAACAATGAGCAGTTCTTC
CDR3aa: CASSQDPAGNNEQFF

abundance: .
len: 12
d_gene: .
v_gene: TRBV6-6
j_gene: TRBJ2-3
CDR3nt: TGTGCCAGCAGTTACTCGAGGGATACGCAGTATTTT
CDR3aa: CASSYSRDTQYF

abundance: .
len: 16
d_gene: TRBD2
v_gene: TRBV27
j_gene: TRBJ2-1
CDR3nt: TGTGCCAGCAGTTTATTTAGCGGGGGGGCCTCTAGTGAGCAGTTCTTC
CDR3aa: CASSLFSGGASSEQFF

abundance: .
len: 14
d_gene: TRBD1
v_gene: TRBV4-2
j_gene: TRBJ1-1
CDR3nt: TGTGCCAGCAGCGCGGGGCAGGGGGAGAGTGAAGCTTTCTTT
CDR3aa: CASSAGQGESEAFF

abundance: .
len: 17
d_gene: .
v_gene: TRBV28
j_gene: TRBJ1-3
CDR3nt: TGTGCCAGCAGTCCTATGTCCAGGGTCCTCCGTGAAAACACCATATATTTT
CDR3aa: CASSPMSRVLRENTIYF

abundance: .
len: 18
d_gene: .
v_gene: TRBV4-3
j_gene: TRBJ2-1
CDR3nt: TGCGCCAGCAGCCAAGACCCCCCCAGCGATGGTTCCTACAATGAGCAGTTCTTC
CDR3aa: CASSQDPPSDGSYNEQFF

abundance: .
len: 13
d_gene: .
v_gene: TRBV7-2
j_gene: TRBJ2-7
CDR3nt: TGTGCCAGCAGCTTGGAATCGGACTACGAGCAGTACTTC
CDR3aa: CASSLESDYEQYF

abundance: .
len: 15
d_gene: .
v_gene: TRBV19
j_gene: TRBJ2-1
CDR3nt: TGTGCCAGTAGTATTAGGAGGACGGGAGCGAATGAGCAGTTCTTC
CDR3aa: CASSIRRTGANEQFF

abundance: .
len: 13
d_gene: .
v_gene: TRBV27
j_gene: TRBJ2-3
CDR3nt: TGTGCCACCCGTATAGGGGGCACAGATACGCAGTATTTT
CDR3aa: CATRIGGTDTQYF

abundance: .
len: 14
d_gene: TRBD2
v_gene: TRBV18
j_gene: TRBJ2-2
CDR3nt: TGTGCCAGCTCAGGACTAGCGCCCACCGGGGAGCTGTTTTTT
CDR3aa: CASSGLAPTGELFF

abundance: .
len: 15
d_gene: .
v_gene: TRBV5-1
j_gene: TRBJ1-2
CDR3nt: TGCGCCAGCAGCTTGACGGGAGGTAATATATATGGCTACACCTTC
CDR3aa: CASSLTGGNIYGYTF

abundance: .
len: 14
d_gene: TRBD1
v_gene: TRBV18
j_gene: TRBJ1-5
CDR3nt: TGTGCCAGCTCCCGGACAGGAGACAATCAGCCCCAGCATTTT
CDR3aa: CASSRTGDNQPQHF

abundance: .
len: 13
d_gene: .
v_gene: TRBV7-3
j_gene: TRBJ2-7
CDR3nt: TGTGCCAGCAGCTTAACGTCCTCGGGAAAGCAGTACTTC
CDR3aa: CASSLTSSGKQYF

abundance: .
len: 15
d_gene: .
v_gene: TRBV28
j_gene: TRBJ2-6
CDR3nt: TGTGCCAGCAGTTTAAACAAGGCTGGGGCCAACGTCCTGACTTTC
CDR3aa: CASSLNKAGANVLTF

abundance: once
len: 15
d_gene: .
v_gene: TRBV18
j_gene: TRBJ1-5
CDR3nt: TGTGCCAGCTCACCACAGGGAGTGGGCAATCAGCCCCAGCATTTT
CDR3aa: CASSPQGVGNQPQHF

abundance: .
len: 10
d_gene: .
v_gene: TRBV20-1
j_gene: TRBJ2-3
CDR3nt: TGCAGTGCTATTTTAGATACGCAGTATTTT
CDR3aa: CSAILDTQYF

abundance: .
len: 13
d_gene: TRBD1
v_gene: TRBV7-9
j_gene: TRBJ2-7
CDR3nt: TGTGCCAGCAGCATACAGGGGCAGGGGGAGCAGTACTTC
CDR3aa: CASSIQGQGEQYF

abundance: .
len: 20
d_gene: .
v_gene: TRBV13
j_gene: TRBJ2-6
CDR3nt: TGTGCCAGCAGCTTAGGCCTCCCGCAGACTGAAAACTCTGGGGCCAACGTCCTGACTTTC
CDR3aa: CASSLGLPQTENSGANVLTF

abundance: .
len: 14
d_gene: .
v_gene: TRBV5-4
j_gene: TRBJ2-7
CDR3nt: TGTGCCAGCAGCTTTTTCGCAGGTTCCTACGAGCAGTACTTC
CDR3aa: CASSFFAGSYEQYF

abundance: .
len: 16
d_gene: .
v_gene: TRBV18
j_gene: TRBJ2-7
CDR3nt: TGTGCCAGCCAAACCGAGGACGATAGGGGGTCCTACGAGCAGTACTTC
CDR3aa: CASQTEDDRGSYEQYF

abundance: few
len: 13
d_gene: .
v_gene: TRBV2
j_gene: TRBJ1-2
CDR3nt: TGTGCCAGCAGTGAAAAACAGAACTATGGCTACACCTTC
CDR3aa: CASSEKQNYGYTF

abundance: .
len: 11
d_gene: .
v_gene: TRBV20-1
j_gene: TRBJ1-2
CDR3nt: TGCAGTGCTAGTCGCGACTATGGCTACACCTTC
CDR3aa: CSASRDYGYTF

abundance: .
len: 14
d_gene: .
v_gene: TRBV4-1
j_gene: TRBJ2-7
CDR3nt: TGCGCCAGCAGCCAAGGCAGGGGCAACTACGAGCAGTACTTC
CDR3aa: CASSQGRGNYEQYF

abundance: .
len: 10
d_gene: .
v_gene: TRBV6-1
j_gene: TRBJ2-3
CDR3nt: TGTGCAACCCTCGACCATACGCAGTATTTT
CDR3aa: CATLDHTQYF

abundance: .
len: 14
d_gene: TRBD2
v_gene: TRBV6-5
j_gene: TRBJ2-7
CDR3nt: TGTGCCAGCAGTTACACTAGCGGCTCCTACGAGCAGTACTTC
CDR3aa: CASSYTSGSYEQYF

abundance: .
len: 13
d_gene: .
v_gene: TRBV9
j_gene: TRBJ2-1
CDR3nt: TGTGCCAGCAGCGTAGATCCAGGGGATGAGCAGTTCTTC
CDR3aa: CASSVDPGDEQFF

abundance: .
len: 15
d_gene: TRBD2
v_gene: TRBV5-1
j_gene: TRBJ2-5
CDR3nt: TGCGCCAGCAGCTTGGGGACTAGCGGTCGAGAGACCCAGTACTTC
CDR3aa: CASSLGTSGRETQYF

abundance: .
len: 15
d_gene: .
v_gene: TRBV29-1
j_gene: TRBJ2-3
CDR3nt: TGCAGCGTTGAGGGGGCTGACGGTCAACTGGATACGCAGTATTTT
CDR3aa: CSVEGADGQLDTQYF

abundance: .
len: 14
d_gene: TRBD2
v_gene: TRBV11-1
j_gene: TRBJ2-5
CDR3nt: TGTGCCAGCAGCTTACTAGCGGGAGGAGAGACCCAGTACTTC
CDR3aa: CASSLLAGGETQYF

abundance: .
len: 14
d_gene: .
v_gene: TRBV30
j_gene: TRBJ1-2
CDR3nt: TGTGCCTGGAGTCTACAGGGCTGGGGCTATGGCTACACCTTC
CDR3aa: CAWSLQGWGYGYTF

abundance: .
len: 15
d_gene: .
v_gene: TRBV5-1
j_gene: TRBJ2-5
CDR3nt: TGCGCCAGCAGCTTGGGAGGCGGCAGGGGAGAGACCCAGTACTTC
CDR3aa: CASSLGGGRGETQYF

abundance: .
len: 15
d_gene: TRBD1
v_gene: TRBV11-2
j_gene: TRBJ2-1
CDR3nt: TGTGCCAGCAGCTTAGGGGGACAGGGGGGACTGGTGGGGTTCTTC
CDR3aa: CASSLGGQGGLVGFF

abundance: .
len: 14
d_gene: .
v_gene: TRBV18
j_gene: TRBJ1-2
CDR3nt: TGTGCCAGCTCACTTCGGGACCCTAACTATGGCTACACCTTC
CDR3aa: CASSLRDPNYGYTF

abundance: once
len: 13
d_gene: .
v_gene: TRBV7-9
j_gene: TRBJ2-7
CDR3nt: TGTGCCAGCAGCTTAGCGGGGCTTCGGGTGCAGTACTTC
CDR3aa: CASSLAGLRVQYF

abundance: .
len: 15
d_gene: .
v_gene: TRBV9
j_gene: TRBJ1-2
CDR3nt: TGTGCCAGCAGCGTTGTTCCGGGATCTAACTATGGCTACACCTTC
CDR3aa: CASSVVPGSNYGYTF

abundance: .
len: 14
d_gene: .
v_gene: TRBV6-5
j_gene: TRBJ2-3
CDR3nt: TGTGCCAGCAGTTACAGAGACTCTTCAGATACGCAGTATTTT
CDR3aa: CASSYRDSSDTQYF

abundance: .
len: 15
d_gene: .
v_gene: TRBV18
j_gene: TRBJ1-2
CDR3nt: TGTGCCAGCTCACAATCCCAGGAGATTAACTATGGCTACACCTTC
CDR3aa: CASSQSQEINYGYTF

abundance: .
len: 17
d_gene: TRBD2
v_gene: TRBV5-1
j_gene: TRBJ2-1
CDR3nt: TGCGCCAGCAGCGAGAGGACTAGCGGGAGCTCCTACAATGAGCAGTTCTTC
CDR3aa: CASSERTSGSSYNEQFF

abundance: .
len: 13
d_gene: .
v_gene: TRBV7-9
j_gene: TRBJ1-2
CDR3nt: TGTGCCAGCAGCTTATCCGCTAACTATGGCTACACCTTC
CDR3aa: CASSLSANYGYTF

abundance: .
len: 13
d_gene: .
v_gene: TRBV29-1
j_gene: TRBJ2-5
CDR3nt: TGCAGCGTTGAAGATCAGGGGGGAGAGACCCAGTACTTC
CDR3aa: CSVEDQGGETQYF

abundance: .
len: 17
d_gene: .
v_gene: TRBV12-5
j_gene: TRBJ2-7
CDR3nt: TGTGCTAGTGGTTCCTCACCCCCCGGAGTCAGGTCCTACGAGCAGTACTTC
CDR3aa: CASGSSPPGVRSYEQYF

abundance: once
len: 16
d_gene: TRBD1
v_gene: TRBV27
j_gene: TRBJ2-7
CDR3nt: TGTGCCAGCAGACCCGGACAGGAGAGGCTCTACAACGAGCAGTACTTC
CDR3aa: CASRPGQERLYNEQYF